What follows are 26 T cell receptor beta chains derived from one specimen sequenced in a study of early T cells in non-severe SARS-CoV-2 infection (dated by TCRdb to 2020 to 2022). Library preparation used 5' RACE. The run used a NextSeq 500. Clones were called with MiXCR by TCRdb after fastp trimmed the public reads at Q25, and only in-frame beta chains were retained. Merged by CDR3 protein, the rows form single entries marked with the most common genes and DNA. This sample gives about 83,000 distinct CDR3 sequences in total; around 13% of them show up just once. In total, the top ten clones hold 1.4% of the sample. The source material was whole blood. The receptor source for this set is an adult who was a healthcare worker with PCR-confirmed SARS-CoV-2 infection or an uninfected control (not recorded which).

The CDR3 spells CASGLSSYEQYF. In DNA form, the CDR3 reads TGTGCCTCCGGGCTGAGCTCCTACGAGCAGTACTTC. V gene TRBV10-3 combines with J gene TRBJ2-7; D not certain. Trimming removed 11 bases at V and 0 bases at J, with 11 bases between. The V gene's germline CDR1 is ENHRY and CDR2 SYGVKD. The CDR3 runs 12 residues.

The chain is built from TRBV18 and TRBJ1-2; 9 bases are shared with TRBD1. The CDR3 consists of 16 residues. Trimming took 6 bases from V and 2 from J; bases not matched to a gene: 10. Germline V gene sequence: CDR1 KGHSH, CDR2 LQKENI. The CDR3 is CASSPIRQGENYGYTF. The CDR3 coding sequence is TGTGCCAGCTCGCCGATCAGACAGGGGGAGAACTATGGCTACACCTTC. Full variable domain (remainder filled in from reference TRBV18 and TRBJ1-2): NAGVMQNPRHLVRRRGQEARLRCSPMKGHSHVYWYRQLPEEGLKFMVYLQKENIIDESGMPKERFSAEFPKEGPSILRIQQVVRGDSAAYFCASSPIRQGENYGYTFGSGTRLTVV.

This clonotype has only a few counts. V gene TRBV7-6 combines with J gene TRBJ1-1, with D unresolved. The germline V gene has CDR1 SGHVS and CDR2 FNYEAQ. Deletions cut 2 bases from V and 1 base from J, with 8 bases between. This CDR3 is 14 amino acids long. The CDR3 DNA is TGTGCCAGCAGCTTACAGGAGGCGAACACTGAAGCTTTCTTT. It encodes CASSLQEANTEAFF.

The rearrangement links TRBV11-2 to TRBJ2-3; 11 nucleotides line up with TRBD2. CDR3 size: 15 residues. The ends lost 7 bases at V and 5 bases at J; junction bases unmatched: 8. Germline V gene sequence: CDR1 SGHAT, CDR2 FQNNGV. The CDR3 DNA follows: TGTGCCAGCACCTCTAGCGGGGGGCCTGGAGATACGCAGTATTTT. This codes for CASTSSGGPGDTQYF.

V and J are TRBV6-2 or TRBV6-3 and TRBJ2-5; TRBD2 matches 11 bases. This CDR3 region has 17 residues. J was trimmed by 5 bases and V by 5 bases; bases with no gene match: 13. Looked up from germline, CDR1 is MNHEY and CDR2 is SVGEGT. The CDR3 bases are TGTGCCAGCAGTCGGCGGACCCGGACTAGCGGGCCCGAGACCCAGTACTTC. Translated: CASSRRTRTSGPETQYF.

The chain couples TRBV4-1 to TRBJ1-3, with D tentatively TRBD1 (6 bases). The germline V and J ends were trimmed by 0 bases and 4 bases, with 19 bases remaining between them. CDR1 is MGHRA, CDR2 YSYEKL, per germline. This CDR3 is 18 amino acids long. The CDR3 spells CASSQDRNPTGLGNTIYF. In nucleotides, the CDR3 is TGCGCCAGCAGCCAAGATCGTAATCCGACAGGCTTAGGAAACACCATATATTTT.

This clonotype has more than one count but fewer than ten. The chain has TRBV28 and TRBJ1-1; D gene unclear. Looked up from germline, CDR1 is MDHEN and CDR2 is SYDVKM. Trimming took off 2 bases at V and 0 bases at J, with 7 bases between the two ends. The CDR3 runs 14 residues. This CDR3 is CASSLSPLNTEAFF. The DNA for the CDR3 is TGTGCCAGCAGTTTAAGTCCTCTGAACACTGAAGCTTTCTTT.

This clonotype has just a few counts. The rearrangement joins TRBV11-3 to TRBJ2-2, with TRBD2 matching 10 bases. V was clipped by 0 bases and J by 3 bases; unmatched bases: 4. The V gene's germline CDR1 is SGHNT and CDR2 YENEEA. This CDR3 has 17 amino acids. CDR3 sequence (DNA): TGTGCCAGCAGCTTAGATCTAGCGGGGGACCACACCGGGGAGCTGTTTTTT. As protein: CASSLDLAGDHTGELFF.

The rearrangement uses TRBV11-2 and TRBJ2-3; no definite D call. The CDR3 is made up of 12 amino acids. V dropped 3 bases and J dropped 4 bases, with 5 bases sitting between them. Germline loops: CDR1 SGHAT, CDR2 FQNNGV. The CDR3 region has the DNA TGTGCCAGCAGCTTTGGAGCAGATACGCAGTATTTT. Protein sequence: CASSFGADTQYF.

This clonotype came up many times. The junction shows a germline mismatch at one end, possibly a read error. This rearrangement joins TRBV20-1 to TRBJ2-3; D unclear. Germline loops: CDR1 DFQATT, CDR2 SNEGSKA (reference sequence). The CDR3 is 13 amino acids. The CDR3 loop reads CSVRRVGTDTQYF. DNA of the CDR3: TGCAGTGTTAGACGGGTGGGCACAGATACGCAGTATTTT.

The rearrangement links TRBV3-1 to TRBJ2-5, with a weak D call TRBD2 (6 bases). The V gene's germline CDR1 is LGHDT and CDR2 YNNKEL (reference sequence). This CDR3 is built from 16 residues. Trimming stripped 4 bases from V and 4 bases from J, with 19 bases between. CDR3 sequence (DNA): TGTGCCAGCAGCCTAATCACCGGAGGGTTAGGAGAGACCCAGTACTTC. It yields the protein CASSLITGGLGETQYF.

This clonotype appeared many times. The chain uses TRBV20-1 and TRBJ1-5; D gene uncertain. The CDR3 is 14 amino acids. The V gene lost 0 bases and the J gene lost 0 bases, with 6 bases spanning the gap. The germline gives CDR1 DFQATT, CDR2 SNEGSKA (reference sequence). CDR3 loop: CSARDTDSNQPQHF. The CDR3 DNA is TGCAGTGCTAGAGATACAGATAGCAATCAGCCCCAGCATTTT.

At least ten counts were recorded for this clonotype. The chain employs TRBV12-3 or TRBV12-4 and TRBJ1-1, with a tentative D call TRBD1 (6 bases). This CDR3 comprises 14 residues. The V end lost 6 bases, the J end lost 0 bases, and 11 bases lay between the germline ends. The CDR3 spells CASSPGQLNTEAFF. The CDR3 DNA sequence: TGTGCCAGCAGCCCCGGACAGTTGAACACTGAAGCTTTCTTT.

This clonotype was counted a few times. V and J are TRBV10-2 and TRBJ1-1; TRBD1 matches at 8 bases. The ends lost 6 bases at V and 1 base at J; junction bases unmatched: 4. Germline V gives CDR1 WSHSY, CDR2 SAAADI. CDR3 length: 14 residues. The CDR3 sequence is CASRGQGGNTEAFF. The CDR3 DNA sequence: TGCGCCAGCAGAGGACAGGGCGGGAACACTGAAGCTTTCTTT.

This chain joins TRBV5-1 and TRBJ2-1; D ambiguous. This CDR3 has 15 amino acids. Trimming shortened V by 0 bases and J by 0 bases, and 7 bases separated the two germline ends. The V gene's germline CDR1 is SGHRS and CDR2 YFSETQ. The CDR3 region is CASSLGDNSYNEQFF. As DNA, the CDR3 is TGCGCCAGCAGCTTGGGGGATAACTCCTACAATGAGCAGTTCTTC.

Only a few counts were recorded for this clonotype. The chain recombines TRBV12-5 with TRBJ2-4, with no clear D. This CDR3 contains 14 residues. Germline V CDR1 and CDR2: LGHNT, FRNRAP. V was clipped by 7 bases and J by 12 bases, with 22 bases between them. Here the CDR3 reads CASAQPGPVWAQYF. CDR3 DNA sequence: TGTGCTAGTGCCCAACCGGGTCCGGTGTGGGCTCAGTACTTC.

In its sample, this clonotype was seen many times. This chain connects TRBV19 to TRBJ2-1; 9 nucleotides align to TRBD1. With V trimmed by 3 bases and J by 7 bases, 4 bases remained unmatched. The CDR3 contains 14 residues. The germline V gene encodes CDR1 LNHDA and CDR2 SQIVND (reference sequence). This chain's CDR3 is CASSIGTGRNEQFF. The CDR3, as DNA: TGTGCCAGTAGTATTGGGACAGGGCGTAATGAGCAGTTCTTC. The full variable domain, with the rest looked up from reference TRBV19 and TRBJ2-1, is DGGITQSPKYLFRKEGQNVTLSCEQNLNHDAMYWYRQDPGQGLRLIYYSQIVNDFQKGDIAEGYSVSREKKESFPLTVTSAQKNPTAFYLCASSIGTGRNEQFFGPGTRLTVL.

This clonotype occurred a few times. V and J are TRBV27 and TRBJ1-5; tentative D call: TRBD1 (5 bases). V was shortened by 5 bases and J by 0 bases, with 23 bases between the two germline ends. CDR3 length: 19 residues. Germline assignment: CDR1 MNHEY and CDR2 SMNVEV (reference sequence). The CDR3 loop is CASSPRVGARIYSNQPQHF. DNA of the CDR3: TGTGCCAGCAGTCCACGGGTCGGGGCGCGGATCTATAGCAATCAGCCCCAGCATTTT.

This clonotype was observed many times. The V call is TRBV7-9, the J call TRBJ2-3; 10 bases match TRBD2. This CDR3 comprises 18 residues. CDR1 is SEHNR, CDR2 FQNEAQ, per germline (reference sequence). The J segment lost 0 bases and the V segment lost 2 bases, leaving 8 bases of the junction unmatched. Here the CDR3 reads CASSLSPSGGPSTDTQYF. The CDR3 nucleotides are TGTGCCAGCAGCTTAAGCCCTAGCGGGGGCCCCAGCACAGATACGCAGTATTTT.

This chain joins TRBV6-2 or TRBV6-3 and TRBJ1-1; TRBD1 might be the D (6 bases). Trimming stripped 8 bases from V and 1 base from J, with 14 bases between. CDR3 length: 14 amino acids. Germline CDR1 is MNHEY and CDR2 is SVGEGT. CDR3 bases: TGTGCCAGCCGAGCGGCAGGGGAGAACACTGAAGCTTTCTTT. Its protein product is CASRAAGENTEAFF.

This clonotype appeared a few times. This chain links TRBV6-1 with TRBJ1-3; 10 bases match TRBD1. Per the germline V gene, CDR1 is MNHNS and CDR2 is SASEGT. The V gene end was trimmed by 6 bases and the J gene end by 0 bases; junction bases not matched to a gene: 5. This CDR3 spans 16 amino acids. The CDR3 region has the DNA TGTGCCAGCAGGGAGACAGGGGGCTTCTCTGGAAACACCATATATTTT. Residues: CASRETGGFSGNTIYF.

This clonotype was seen many times. The chain carries TRBV6-1 and TRBJ2-7, with 9 bases fitting TRBD1. Trimming removed 6 bases from V and 7 bases from J; junction bases left unmatched: 7. Germline values: CDR1 MNHNS, CDR2 SASEGT. CDR3 length: 13 amino acids. CDR3 in amino acids: CASRIQGAYEQYF. CDR3 bases: TGTGCCAGCAGAATACAGGGGGCGTATGAGCAGTACTTC.

This clonotype has just a few counts. The chain joins TRBV6-1 to TRBJ2-7; 7 nucleotides agree with TRBD1. J gave up 3 bases and V 5 bases, and 4 bases lay outside the gene matches. The CDR3 covers 13 residues. Germline V gives CDR1 MNHNS, CDR2 SASEGT. The CDR3 nucleotides read TGTGCCAGCAGTACTGACAGGGACTACGAGCAGTACTTC. Translation: CASSTDRDYEQYF.

This clonotype showed up many times. The chain couples TRBV4-3 to TRBJ2-3, with unresolved D. The CDR3 extends over 14 amino acids. Trimming took off 0 bases at V and 3 bases at J, with 7 bases between the two ends. CDR1 is LGHNA and CDR2 is YSLEER in the germline V gene. This CDR3 is CASSQEGGTDTQYF. CDR3 DNA sequence: TGCGCCAGCAGCCAAGAAGGCGGAACAGATACGCAGTATTTT.

This clonotype was observed many times. The J gene is TRBJ1-5, the V gene TRBV2; D may be TRBD1 (5 bases). The CDR3 has 15 residues. Germline loops: CDR1 SNHLY, CDR2 FYNNEI. Deletions cut 3 bases from V and 6 bases from J, with 15 bases between. Here the CDR3 DNA reads TGTGCCAGCAGTGATCGCAACACAGGCGGTCAGCCCCAGCATTTT. Encoded protein: CASSDRNTGGQPQHF. The whole variable domain, filled in from reference TRBV2 and TRBJ1-5, reads EPEVTQTPSHQVTQMGQEVILRCVPISNHLYFYWYRQILGQKVEFLVSFYNNEISEKSEIFDDQFSVERPDGSNFTLKIRSTKLEDSAMYFCASSDRNTGGQPQHFGDGTRLSIL.

This clonotype was observed a few times. The V and J genes are TRBV20-1 and TRBJ2-1; D is perhaps TRBD2 (7 bases). The ends were cut back, 6 bases at V and 0 bases at J, with 18 bases in the middle. Germline values: CDR1 DFQATT, CDR2 SNEGSKA (reference sequence). This CDR3 has 16 amino acids. The CDR3 protein is CSARKPGGLSYNEQFF. CDR3 in DNA: TGCAGTGCCCGGAAACCGGGGGGCCTCTCCTACAATGAGCAGTTCTTC.